This T cell receptor (beta chain) was recovered during a study of T cell responses to AZD1222 COVID-19 vaccine. As regards this clone: The antigen remains unidentified.

The method was immunoSEQ multiplex PCR; TCRdb's version includes in-frame clones alone and lacks a portion of them. The data contain approximately 90,000 clones, 75% to 90% of them singletons. Regarding the study as a whole: The donor cohort was predominantly white British with a female majority, and clonal diversity may have been underestimated. Targeting of unmutated variant regions was reportedly seen in nearly half of spike-specific TCRs.

Trimming removed 2 bases from V and 2 bases from J, with 9 bases in between. This CDR3 region has 14 residues. CDR1 is MNHNS, CDR2 SASEGT, per germline. The receptor's source is an adult in good health. The sample consisted of peripheral blood, taken on day 0 of AZD1222 vaccination. V usage is TRBV6-1 and J usage is TRBJ1-1; D remains unclear. CDR3 sequence reads: CASSEFELNTEAFF. In DNA form, the CDR3 reads TGTGCCAGCAGTGAATTTGAGCTTAACACTGAAGCTTTCTTT.